This T cell receptor beta chain stems from a study of T cell responses to AZD1222 COVID-19 vaccine. Using immunoSEQ multiplex PCR, the repertoire was profiled, and TCRdb retains in-frame clones only, with some absent. This sample has 75,000 to 90,000 clones, with roughly nine tenths found just once. Germline V gives CDR1 SGHNT, CDR2 YYREEE (reference sequence). The CDR3 runs 16 residues. V was shortened by 6 bases and J by 0 bases, with 13 bases between the two germline ends. The source of this sequence is an adult who received the AZD1222 COVID-19 vaccine. The chain couples TRBV5-4 to TRBJ2-6; D may be TRBD1 (5 bases). The specimen was peripheral blood, collected 28 days after the second AZD1222 dose. The CDR3 DNA sequence: TGTGCCAGCACCCCCCCAGGGATCTCTGGGGCCAACGTCCTGACTTTC. Its translation is CASTPPGISGANVLTF.